This TCR beta chain was observed in a study of cytomegalovirus exposure and HLA in healthy donors. As for the study in general: Among over 350 genotyped donors, more than 65% fell in the Caucasian-associated ancestry cluster. Study-level results: In an earlier analysis, about 87% or about 30%: the productive usage of most TCR beta V segments.

Details on this clone: Its antigen is not identified.

PCR primers comprised 60 Vbeta and 13 Jbeta primers. Some clones are missing from TCRdb's copy, which holds only in-frame ones; the method was immunoSEQ multiplex PCR. Here the sample spans under 200,000 clones, roughly 80% being singletons. The CDR3 extends over 19 amino acids. V shed 6 bases and J 4 bases; nucleotides not matched to a gene: 18. Per the germline V gene, CDR1 is MDHEN and CDR2 is SYDVKM. Sequenced material: PBMCs. The receptor was isolated from a woman aged 18-29 years in good health and CMV-seronegative. The rearrangement links TRBV28 to TRBJ1-2; 12 bases fit TRBD1. The CDR3 sequence: CASRGTGGFASYFGYGYTF. The CDR3 region has the DNA TGTGCCAGCAGGGGGACAGGGGGCTTCGCATCATATTTTGGCTATGGCTACACCTTC.